This T cell receptor (beta chain) is drawn from a study of blood T cell repertoires in COVID-19. Study background: COVID-19 samples, acute and convalescent, were from the United States, Italy and Spain. PBMCs, B-cell-depleted T cells, or T cells were the source of the cDNA or gDNA that made up the material.

Original methodology: Estimation of nucleated cell counts relied on the amplification of reference gene primers. Produced via immunoSEQ multiplex PCR; TCRdb's table is partial and in-frame only. That table is the source of V, J and clone size, and D and trimming were worked out from the DNA. The sample lists fewer than 20,000 clones; approximately 91% were seen once. CDR3 length equals 13 residues. Trimming removed 5 bases from V and 6 bases from J, with 10 bases in between. CDR1 is KGHSH, CDR2 LQKENI, per germline. The sequenced sample was peripheral blood. This TCR came from a man aged 55 to 69 with acute or convalescent COVID-19. V usage is TRBV18 and J usage is TRBJ2-2; D gene uncertain. CDR3 nucleotides: TGTGCCAGCTCATCGCGAAACGCCGGGGAGCTGTTTTTT. As protein: CASSSRNAGELFF.